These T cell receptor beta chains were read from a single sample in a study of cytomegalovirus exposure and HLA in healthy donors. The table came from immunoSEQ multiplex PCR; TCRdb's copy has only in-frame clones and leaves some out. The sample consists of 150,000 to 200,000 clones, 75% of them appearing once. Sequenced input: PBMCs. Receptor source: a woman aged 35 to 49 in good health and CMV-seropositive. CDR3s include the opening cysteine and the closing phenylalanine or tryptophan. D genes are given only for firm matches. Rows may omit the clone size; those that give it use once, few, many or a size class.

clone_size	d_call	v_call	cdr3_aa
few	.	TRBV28	CASSGSRRYNEQFF
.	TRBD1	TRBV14	CASSQATGPGGTQYF
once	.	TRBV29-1	CSVADTKGNTIYF
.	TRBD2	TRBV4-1	CASTPGTSGRNEQFF
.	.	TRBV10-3	CAISDPTLHSGQYF
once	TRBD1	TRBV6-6	CASSAPDRGSSYEQYF
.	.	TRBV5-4	CASSPRAGKTTGELFF
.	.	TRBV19	CASRRGREGPQHF
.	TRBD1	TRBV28	CASSRTRTGIAFF
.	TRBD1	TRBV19	CASSNRDSKQFF
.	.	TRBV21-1	CASSKGRTDSNQPQHF
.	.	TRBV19	CASSTRVNQPQHF
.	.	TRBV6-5	CASSYRTDSHYGYTF
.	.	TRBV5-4	CASSTGAGYEQYF
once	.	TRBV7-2	CASSYAGLGETQYF
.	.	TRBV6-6	CASNPISGANIQYF
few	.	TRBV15	CATSRDVESYEQYF
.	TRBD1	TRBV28	CASRTGPAGPYEQYF
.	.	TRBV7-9	CASSLGGLETEAFF
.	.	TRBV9	CASGVPGAKNIQYF
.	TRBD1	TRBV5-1	CASSSSTGGIGELFF
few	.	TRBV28	CASSSYYGYTF
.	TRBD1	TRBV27	CASSPGQPLYEQYF
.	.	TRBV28	CASSEGGFAEAFF
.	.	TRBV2	CASSEGGSNEKLFF
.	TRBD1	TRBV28	CASSPDRAKNTGELFF
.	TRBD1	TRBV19	CASSPSTGGKAEQYF
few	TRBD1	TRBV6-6	CASSLTGGKDGYTF
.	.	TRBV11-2	CASSLALAKDTQYF
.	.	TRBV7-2	CASSLTNQPQHF
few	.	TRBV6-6	CASSYNPMNTEAFF
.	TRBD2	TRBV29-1	CSGAPGLAGGNPSTDTQYF
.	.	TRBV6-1	CASSTHSVRYEQYF
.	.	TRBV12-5	CASAPGSLVTDTQYF
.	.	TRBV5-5	CASSLVGQPGEKLFF
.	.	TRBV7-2	CASSLDSYNEKLFF
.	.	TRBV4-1	CASSADTLLNTIYF
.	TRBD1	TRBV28	CASSRGGGEAFF
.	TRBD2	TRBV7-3	CASSYAPASGSNEQFF
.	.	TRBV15	CATSRDQFGSSPYEQYF
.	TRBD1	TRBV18	CASSPRTGGGEKLFF
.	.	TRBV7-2	CASSDMWSNQPQHF
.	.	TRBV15	CATSRDRAEQTQYF
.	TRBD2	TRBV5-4	CASSPGRALADTQYF
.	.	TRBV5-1	CASSLAVSGENTEAFF
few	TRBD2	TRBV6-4	CASRQRESYEQYF
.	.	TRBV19	CASSTGLWIQNTEAFF
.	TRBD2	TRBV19	CASSKGTSGHTQYF